The 27 T cell receptor beta chains below come from one sample, sequenced in a study of human T cells and chemical hapten exposure. Time point defined: patch test 1, 2 weeks after DPC sensitization. The treatment is: therapeutic diphenylcyclopropenone sensitization with weekly scalp DPC. A single record per CDR3 protein comes from TCRdb applying MiXCR to the RACE reads. The table shows around 110,000 distinct CDR3 sequences, with roughly 12% occurring only once. The source material was whole blood, sampled in connection with sensitization to the hapten diphenylcyclopropenone (DPC). Every receptor here comes from a woman aged 45-59 years with alopecia areata. Some clones in this sample may be carry-over from other donors' samples.

The gene calls are TRBV19 and TRBJ2-3, with D unclear. CDR1 LNHDA and CDR2 SQIVND come from the germline V gene (reference sequence). The CDR3 runs 12 residues. The V and J ends lost 5 bases and 6 bases respectively, with 9 bases between them. CDR3 bases: TGTGCCAGTAGTTCGGGCTGGGATACGCAGTATTTT. Amino acids: CASSSGWDTQYF.

CDR3 nucleotides: TGTGCCTGGAGTGTACAGAGAGGAACTGAAGCTTTCTTT. This encodes CAWSVQRGTEAFF. The J gene is TRBJ1-1, the V gene TRBV30; D gene ambiguous. V lost 0 bases and J lost 5, with 10 bases in between. In germline, CDR1 is GTSNPN, CDR2 SVGIG (reference sequence). This CDR3 is 13 amino acids long.

Comment on this clonotype: A much larger clonotype is one base distant, so this may be a read error. As DNA, the CDR3 is TGTGCCAGCAGTTACAGGGCAGTGTACAAAGAGCAGTTCTTC. Its translation is CASSYRAVYKEQFF. The genes are TRBV6-5 and TRBJ2-1; no reliable D call. Germline V gene sequence: CDR1 MNHEY, CDR2 SVGAGI. The length of the CDR3 is 14 residues.

The chain links TRBV12-3 or TRBV12-4 to TRBJ2-1; 7 nucleotides line up with TRBD2. The CDR3 is 13 residues long. J was trimmed by 10 bases and V by 7 bases; bases with no gene match: 10. The CDR3 loop reads CASTLTGEGEQFF. In nucleotides, the CDR3 is TGTGCCAGCACCCTTACGGGGGAGGGCGAGCAGTTCTTC.

This clonotype was found a few times. The V call is TRBV7-8, the J call TRBJ2-3; D gene unclear. Trimming pared 5 bases from V and 6 bases from J, leaving 9 bases between. This CDR3 spans 12 amino acids. CDR1 SGHVS and CDR2 FQNEAQ come from the germline V gene. The CDR3 sequence is CASSPAPDTQYF. Written as DNA, the CDR3 is TGTGCCAGCAGCCCCGCCCCCGATACGCAGTATTTT.

There are many counts of this clonotype. This chain joins TRBV5-8 and TRBJ2-1; 13 positions match TRBD2. The CDR3 totals 17 residues. J lost 0 bases, V lost 5 bases, and 5 bases had no gene match. Germline-derived CDR1 and CDR2 are SGHTS and YDEGEE. This CDR3 reads CASRWTSGGLSYNEQFF. The CDR3 nucleotides are TGTGCCAGCAGGTGGACTAGCGGGGGCCTCTCCTACAATGAGCAGTTCTTC.

This clonotype was observed a few times. The genes are TRBV12-3 or TRBV12-4 and TRBJ2-4; D is unclear. V was cut by 2 bases and J by 2 bases, with 1 base left in between. CDR3 length: 12 residues. CDR3 in DNA: TGTGCCAGCAGTTTATCCAAAAACATTCAGTACTTC. As protein: CASSLSKNIQYF.

This clonotype appeared a few times. This chain joins TRBV18 and TRBJ1-4; no firm D call. CDR1 and CDR2 from the germline V gene are KGHSH and LQKENI. There are 15 residues in the CDR3. Trimming took 2 bases from V and 0 from J, leaving 7 bases between them. The CDR3 bases are TGTGCCAGCTCACCAGCATACTCAACTAATGAAAAACTGTTTTTT. It specifies CASSPAYSTNEKLFF.

This clonotype was detected a few times. The chain recombines TRBV7-2 with TRBJ1-2, with 7 bases fitting TRBD1. This CDR3 comprises 13 residues. The J segment lost 5 bases and the V segment lost 3 bases, leaving 3 bases of the junction unmatched. Per germline, CDR1 SGHTA and CDR2 FQGNSA. The CDR3 sequence: CASSFDRVYGYTF. Here the CDR3 DNA reads TGTGCCAGCAGCTTCGACAGGGTTTATGGCTACACCTTC.

This clonotype has only a few counts. V gene TRBV7-2 combines with J gene TRBJ2-2; TRBD2 agrees at 7 bases. The CDR3 loop spans 17 amino acids. Per the germline V gene, CDR1 is SGHTA and CDR2 is FQGNSA. The V segment lost 3 bases and the J segment 1 base; nucleotides outside the gene matches: 8. The chain's CDR3 is CASSFWGGALNTGELFF. The CDR3 DNA follows: TGTGCCAGCAGCTTTTGGGGAGGGGCCCTGAACACCGGGGAGCTGTTTTTT. Together with reference TRBV7-2 and TRBJ2-2, the CDR3 gives the full variable domain: GAGVSQSPSNKVTEKGKDVELRCDPISGHTALYWYRQSLGQGLEFLIYFQGNSAPDKSGLPSDRFSAERTGGSVSTLTIQRTQQEDSAVYLCASSFWGGALNTGELFFGEGSRLTVL.

The chain joins TRBV19 to TRBJ1-5, with D tentatively TRBD1 (6 bases). Germline values: CDR1 LNHDA, CDR2 SQIVND (reference sequence). The CDR3 is made up of 16 amino acids. Trimming stripped 4 bases from V and 1 base from J, with 14 bases between. The CDR3 DNA reads as TGTGCCAGTAGTAAGGGGGGGCAGCCAAGCAATCAGCCCCAGCATTTT. Its translation: CASSKGGQPSNQPQHF.

This clonotype appeared many times. J is TRBJ1-5 and V is TRBV28; TRBD1 aligns across 7 bases. The CDR3 contains 16 residues. CDR1 is MDHEN, CDR2 SYDVKM, per germline. V shed 3 bases, J shed 4 bases, and the junction held 9 bases outside the gene matches. The CDR3 DNA follows: TGTGCCAGCAGTTTTGCCTACAGGGGTTTAAATCAGCCCCAGCATTTT. Translation gives CASSFAYRGLNQPQHF.

The sample holds many counts of this clonotype. CDR3 sequence (DNA): TGTGCCAGCAGTTACTCGCCGGGAGTACTAAGAGAGACCCAGTACTTC. This codes for CASSYSPGVLRETQYF. V and J are TRBV6-6 and TRBJ2-5, with D possibly TRBD2 on 6 matching bases. The CDR3 consists of 16 residues. V shed 0 bases and J shed 4 bases, with 15 bases lying between them. Germline V CDR1 and CDR2: MNHNY, SVGAGI (reference sequence).

V gene TRBV28 combines with J gene TRBJ2-7; D is ambiguous. This CDR3 has 13 amino acids. Germline V gene data show CDR1 as MDHEN and CDR2 as SYDVKM. Trimming cost V 2 bases and J 6 bases, with 11 bases left between them. The CDR3 protein is CASSLAGPGEQYF. The CDR3 bases are TGTGCCAGCAGTTTAGCCGGGCCCGGCGAGCAGTACTTC.

This chain uses TRBV18 with TRBJ1-5; D ambiguous. The CDR3 loop spans 13 amino acids. The germline V and J ends were trimmed by 3 bases and 7 bases, with 10 bases remaining between them. Germline lookup yields CDR1 KGHSH and CDR2 LQKENI. This chain's CDR3 is CASSPAFGQPQHF. DNA of the CDR3: TGTGCCAGCTCACCCGCGTTCGGACAGCCCCAGCATTTT.

This clonotype has more than one count but fewer than ten. V gene TRBV12-3 or TRBV12-4 combines with J gene TRBJ2-6; D is unclear. The CDR3 runs to 13 residues. V lost 5 bases and J 2 bases, leaving 4 bases between the germline ends. The CDR3 bases are TGTGCCAGCAGTACCGCTGGGGCCAACGTCCTGACTTTC. This translates into CASSTAGANVLTF.

This clonotype was counted between two and nine times. This rearrangement joins TRBV29-1 to TRBJ2-7; possibly TRBD1 for D (6 bases). Per germline, CDR1 SQVTM and CDR2 ANQGSEA. CDR3 length equals 13 residues. V gave up 2 bases and J gave up 5 bases, with 13 bases separating them. CDR3 DNA: TGCAGCGTTGAATCCGGACAGCGCAACGAGCAGTACTTC. Encoded protein: CSVESGQRNEQYF.

V and J are TRBV28 and TRBJ1-5; D remains unclear. The CDR3 extends over 12 amino acids. Trimming removed 6 bases from V and 3 bases from J, with 6 bases in between. In germline, CDR1 is MDHEN, CDR2 SYDVKM. CDR3 bases: TGTGCCAGCAGCCCACTCAATCAGCCCCAGCATTTT. It is translated as CASSPLNQPQHF.

This chain links TRBV28 with TRBJ2-4; 7 bases are a match to TRBD1. J lost 8 bases, V lost 4 bases, and 17 bases had no gene match. The germline CDR1 and CDR2 sequences are MDHEN and SYDVKM. The CDR3 length is 17 residues. CDR3 region: CASSSSGGGQDFDIQYF. The CDR3 nucleotides are TGTGCCAGCAGTTCGTCAGGGGGTGGACAGGACTTCGACATTCAGTACTTC.

J is TRBJ2-2 and V is TRBV12-3 or TRBV12-4; no definite D call. The CDR3 has 17 amino acids. Trimming stripped 2 bases from V and 4 bases from J, with 17 bases between. The CDR3, as DNA: TGTGCCAGCAGTTTAAATCGAGCCAGGATACTCACCGGGGAGCTGTTTTTT. This encodes CASSLNRARILTGELFF.

This clonotype came up a few times. The rearrangement joins TRBV9 to TRBJ2-1; D is unresolved. With 2 bases removed from V and 0 bases from J, the gap between germline ends came to 6 bases. CDR1 and CDR2 from the germline V gene are SGDLS and YYNGEE. This CDR3 is 14 amino acids long. Written as DNA, the CDR3 is TGTGCCAGCAGCGTGCTTAGCTCCTACAATGAGCAGTTCTTC. Translating gives CASSVLSSYNEQFF.

Only a few counts were recorded for this clonotype. The gene calls are TRBV3-1 and TRBJ1-2; D call uncertain. CDR3 length: 15 amino acids. Germline-derived CDR1 and CDR2 are LGHDT and YNNKEL (reference sequence). V gave up 1 base and J gave up 4 bases, with 13 bases separating them. For the CDR3, the DNA is TGTGCCAGCAGCCAAGCAATTGGGGAACCCTATGGCTACACCTTC. Translation: CASSQAIGEPYGYTF.

This clonotype was recorded at least ten times. The chain recombines TRBV7-2 with TRBJ2-3; D gene uncertain. Trimming took off 2 bases at V and 3 bases at J, with 6 bases between the two ends. Germline V gene data show CDR1 as SGHTA and CDR2 as FQGNSA. The CDR3 is 13 residues long. This CDR3 reads CASSLMGTDTQYF. CDR3 nucleotides: TGTGCCAGCAGCTTAATGGGGACAGATACGCAGTATTTT. Using reference TRBV7-2 and TRBJ2-3 for the parts outside the CDR3, the full variable domain is GAGVSQSPSNKVTEKGKDVELRCDPISGHTALYWYRQSLGQGLEFLIYFQGNSAPDKSGLPSDRFSAERTGGSVSTLTIQRTQQEDSAVYLCASSLMGTDTQYFGPGTRLTVL.

The chain has TRBV20-1 and TRBJ2-7; D perhaps matches TRBD2 (8 bases). V was clipped by 5 bases and J by 5 bases, with 22 bases between them. This CDR3 contains 15 residues. Germline-derived CDR1 and CDR2 are DFQATT and SNEGSKA (reference sequence). CDR3 bases: TGCAGTGCTGGGGAGAGCGGGGGCAGGGGGAACGAGCAGTACTTC. Protein product: CSAGESGGRGNEQYF.

This clonotype occurred many times. V usage is TRBV7-2 and J usage is TRBJ2-1, with D possibly TRBD2 on 5 matching bases. The length of the CDR3 is 14 residues. From germline, CDR1 is SGHTA and CDR2 FQGNSA. The germline V and J ends were trimmed by 5 bases and 7 bases, with 15 bases remaining between them. DNA of the CDR3: TGTGCCAGCAGCCGGACTGGCCTCATGAATGAGCAGTTCTTC. Translating gives CASSRTGLMNEQFF.

This clonotype was counted at least ten times. This chain uses TRBV12-3 or TRBV12-4 with TRBJ1-5; no reliable D call. V was clipped by 3 bases and J by 0 bases, with 12 bases between them. CDR3 length: 16 residues. Here the CDR3 DNA reads TGTGCCAGCAGTTTCGATTCCCTTGTTAGCAATCAGCCCCAGCATTTT. This gives the protein CASSFDSLVSNQPQHF.

This clonotype was found many times. V usage is TRBV20-1 and J usage is TRBJ2-2, with no clear D. The CDR3 spans 13 residues. The V end was cut by 0 bases, the J end by 6 bases, with 8 bases between. Germline CDR1 is DFQATT and CDR2 is SNEGSKA (reference sequence). Written as DNA, the CDR3 is TGCAGTGCTAGAGATCGGTTAGCCGGGGAGCTGTTTTTT. Translated, it gives CSARDRLAGELFF.